These 32 T cell receptor beta chains were all obtained from the same sample, sequenced in a study of cytomegalovirus exposure and HLA in healthy donors. PCR was performed using 60 Vbeta and 13 Jbeta primers. Sequencing was performed with immunoSEQ multiplex PCR; in TCRdb, only in-frame clones are kept and a portion is missing. Counted here are about 140,000 clones, 61% occurring once; the ten biggest clones make up around 2%. The sample was PBMCs. These receptors all stem from a male donor in good health and CMV-seronegative.

The J gene is TRBJ1-2, the V gene TRBV5-1; 7 nucleotides match TRBD1. There are 16 residues in the CDR3. The germline CDR1 and CDR2 sequences are SGHRS and YFSETQ. J lost 5 bases, V lost 5 bases, and 15 bases had no gene match. CDR3 nucleotide sequence: TGCGCCAGCAGTAGAGTCGCCCAGGGGGTCCTATATGGCTACACCTTC. Protein product: CASSRVAQGVLYGYTF.

This clone was seen once. This chain connects TRBV18 to TRBJ1-4; D possibly corresponds to TRBD1 (5 bases). Germline V gives CDR1 KGHSH, CDR2 LQKENI. V was pared by 0 bases and J by 5 bases, with 13 bases between. The CDR3 is made up of 16 amino acids. The CDR3 is CASSPPAGIRNEKLFF. The DNA for the CDR3 is TGTGCCAGCTCACCACCGGCAGGGATTCGGAATGAAAAACTGTTTTTT.

V is TRBV6-6 and J is TRBJ2-7; TRBD1 matches at 9 bases. After removal of 6 bases from V and 1 base from J, the junction contained 10 bases not matched to a gene. There are 16 residues in the CDR3. Germline loops: CDR1 MNHNY, CDR2 SVGAGI (reference sequence). The CDR3 reads CASSALGGQGSYEQYF. Here the CDR3 DNA reads TGTGCCAGCAGCGCCCTTGGGGGACAGGGTTCCTACGAGCAGTACTTC.

The V and J genes are TRBV18 and TRBJ2-2, with a possible D match to TRBD1 (5 bases). This CDR3 contains 16 residues. Germline V gene lookup returns CDR1 KGHSH and CDR2 LQKENI. V was trimmed by 3 bases and J by 7 bases, leaving 18 bases between them. This chain's CDR3 is CASSPNPARVNGELFF. The CDR3 nucleotides read TGTGCCAGCTCACCGAATCCGGCCAGGGTTAACGGGGAGCTGTTTTTT.

This clone was picked up a small number of times. The chain uses TRBV5-1 and TRBJ2-2; D is perhaps TRBD2 (5 bases). This CDR3 spans 15 amino acids. Germline V CDR1 and CDR2: SGHRS, YFSETQ. The V gene lost 8 bases and the J gene lost 5 bases, with 19 bases spanning the gap. For the CDR3, the DNA is TGCGCCAGTTCGGTGGAGCGACGAGGGACCGGGGAGCTGTTTTTT. Residues: CASSVERRGTGELFF.

This clone was counted once. The chain links TRBV9 to TRBJ2-7; 10 bases fit TRBD1. Trimming at V came to 6 bases and at J to 5 bases, leaving 8 bases not matched to a gene. CDR1 and CDR2 from the germline V gene are SGDLS and YYNGEE. This CDR3 region has 14 residues. Here the CDR3 reads CASNLGDRGNEQYF. The CDR3 nucleotides are TGTGCCAGCAACCTCGGGGACAGGGGTAACGAGCAGTACTTC.

The chain couples TRBV9 to TRBJ2-7, with D uncertain. Germline assignment: CDR1 SGDLS and CDR2 YYNGEE. CDR3 size: 15 residues. The V gene lost 0 bases and the J gene lost 2 bases, with 12 bases spanning the gap. CDR3 nucleotide sequence: TGTGCCAGCAGCGTAGGGAGTAGTTCGACCTACGAGCAGTACTTC. Its translation: CASSVGSSSTYEQYF.

This clone came up a few times. V is TRBV29-1 and J is TRBJ1-1, with no clear D. CDR1 is SQVTM and CDR2 is ANQGSEA in the germline V gene. The CDR3 covers 13 residues. Deletions cut 3 bases from V and 1 base from J, with 9 bases between. The DNA of the CDR3 is TGCAGCGTTGAGGTGGGAGGGAACACTGAAGCTTTCTTT. It is translated as CSVEVGGNTEAFF.

The chain is built from TRBV5-1 and TRBJ1-6; D is unresolved. Germline V gene sequence: CDR1 SGHRS, CDR2 YFSETQ. The CDR3 has 12 amino acids. Trimming stripped 5 bases from V and 10 bases from J, with 10 bases between. The CDR3 bases are TGCGCCAGCAGGCCAGGAGGGTCACCCCTCCACTTT. It translates to CASRPGGSPLHF.

The chain uses TRBV30 and TRBJ2-2, with 8 bases fitting TRBD2. V trimming: 2 bases; J trimming: 0 bases; junction bases outside the gene matches: 2. The germline CDR1 and CDR2 sequences are GTSNPN and SVGIG (reference sequence). This CDR3 spans 15 amino acids. In DNA, the CDR3 is TGTGCCTGGAGTTTTAGCGGGACGAACACCGGGGAGCTGTTTTTT. This gives the protein CAWSFSGTNTGELFF.

The chain uses TRBV5-4 and TRBJ2-2; D gene ambiguous. From germline, CDR1 is SGHNT and CDR2 YYREEE (reference sequence). The ends were cut back, 3 bases at V and 6 bases at J, with 9 bases in the middle. The CDR3 has 13 residues. The chain's CDR3 is CASSYKASGELFF. In DNA, the CDR3 is TGTGCCAGCAGCTACAAAGCGTCCGGGGAGCTGTTTTTT.

In this sample, this clone turned up a few times. The chain couples TRBV19 to TRBJ1-5; tentative D call: TRBD1 (6 bases). Germline values: CDR1 LNHDA, CDR2 SQIVND (reference sequence). V gave up 2 bases and J gave up 11 bases, with 19 bases separating them. This CDR3 region has 15 residues. The CDR3 protein is CASSIRPEGQGAQHF. The CDR3 coding sequence is TGTGCCAGTAGTATAAGGCCTGAGGGACAAGGAGCCCAGCATTTT.

This rearrangement joins TRBV27 to TRBJ1-5; D possibly corresponds to TRBD1 (6 bases). Germline V gene data show CDR1 as MNHEY and CDR2 as SMNVEV (reference sequence). Trimming removed 2 bases from V and 4 bases from J, with 12 bases in between. The CDR3 length is 15 residues. The CDR3 protein is CASSLLWGLNQPQHF. CDR3 coding DNA: TGTGCCAGCAGTTTACTTTGGGGGCTGAATCAGCCCCAGCATTTT.

The V and J genes are TRBV9 and TRBJ1-1, with TRBD1 identical over 12 bases. There are 16 residues in the CDR3. V lost 6 bases to trimming and J lost 4 bases; unmatched junction nucleotides: 10. Germline V gene data show CDR1 as SGDLS and CDR2 as YYNGEE. CDR3 in amino acids: CASKAGTGGAGTEAFF. The CDR3 bases are TGTGCCAGCAAAGCCGGGACAGGGGGCGCAGGCACTGAAGCTTTCTTT.

The chain couples TRBV18 to TRBJ1-6, with 7 bases fitting TRBD1. The germline gives CDR1 KGHSH, CDR2 LQKENI. The CDR3 is 14 residues long. V dropped 5 bases and J dropped 10; count of bases not matched to a gene: 8. The CDR3 DNA sequence: TGTGCCAGCTCAGCGAGGGGGCAGAGCTCACCCCTCCACTTT. Its translation: CASSARGQSSPLHF.

CDR3 loop: CAISGDRGNSPLHF. CDR3 in DNA: TGTGCCATCAGTGGGGACAGGGGTAATTCACCCCTCCACTTT. V is TRBV10-3 and J is TRBJ1-6; TRBD1 agrees at 10 bases. This CDR3 comprises 14 residues. The germline gives CDR1 ENHRY, CDR2 SYGVKD. Losses at the gene ends were 4 bases for V and 6 bases for J; bases not matched to a gene: 0.

CDR3 sequence (DNA): TGTGCCAGTACTCTACGTCCCCGGGACAGGACTACACAAGAGACCCAGTACTTC. Residues: CASTLRPRDRTTQETQYF. The V call is TRBV19, the J call TRBJ2-5, with 8 bases aligning to TRBD1. The CDR3 sequence is 18 residues long. Germline CDR1 is LNHDA and CDR2 is SQIVND (reference sequence). With V trimmed by 7 bases and J by 2 bases, 18 bases remained unmatched.

This chain connects TRBV29-1 to TRBJ1-1; D gene uncertain. The CDR3 is 13 residues long. The V and J ends lost 1 base and 0 bases respectively, with 6 bases between them. Germline V lookup: CDR1 SQVTM, CDR2 ANQGSEA. The CDR3 reads CSVEGQMNTEAFF. The DNA for the CDR3 is TGCAGCGTTGAAGGTCAGATGAACACTGAAGCTTTCTTT.

The chain employs TRBV29-1 and TRBJ2-3; 9 positions agree with TRBD2. Looked up from germline, CDR1 is SQVTM and CDR2 is ANQGSEA. V gave up 6 bases and J gave up 9 bases; unmatched junction bases: 7. CDR3 length: 12 residues. The CDR3 coding sequence is TGCAGCGTCCCGGTTAGCGGGGGAACGCAGTATTTT. This encodes CSVPVSGGTQYF.

The sample holds a few counts of this clone. The J gene is TRBJ2-7, the V gene TRBV7-8, with D maybe TRBD2 (5 bases). The CDR3 is 15 residues long. The V gene lost 2 bases and the J gene lost 3 bases, with 14 bases spanning the gap. Germline values: CDR1 SGHVS, CDR2 FQNEAQ. In DNA form, the CDR3 reads TGTGCCAGCAGCTTATCGGGGTTAGGGTACTACGAGCAGTACTTC. This gives the protein CASSLSGLGYYEQYF. The variable domain in full, with the rest retrieved from reference TRBV7-8 and TRBJ2-7, is GAGVSQSPRYKVAKRGQDVALRCDPISGHVSLFWYQQALGQGPEFLTYFQNEAQLDKSGLPSDRFFAERPEGSVSTLKIQRTQQEDSAVYLCASSLSGLGYYEQYFGPGTRLTVT.

This rearrangement joins TRBV7-2 to TRBJ1-6; D gene unclear. V lost 4 bases to trimming and J lost 8 bases, with 21 bases between them. CDR1 SGHTA and CDR2 FQGNSA come from the germline V gene. The CDR3 has 17 amino acids. The CDR3 DNA follows: TGTGCCAGCAGCTATAGGTCTGGGGTGGGGAGGGATTCACCCCTCCACTTT. Translated, it gives CASSYRSGVGRDSPLHF.

J is TRBJ2-6 and V is TRBV7-9; 10 bases align to TRBD1. Germline V gives CDR1 SEHNR, CDR2 FQNEAQ (reference sequence). The CDR3 spans 17 residues. With V trimmed by 6 bases and J by 0 bases, 5 bases remained unmatched. CDR3 region: CASSRDRGLSGANVLTF. The CDR3 DNA follows: TGTGCCAGCAGTCGGGACAGGGGCCTCTCTGGGGCCAACGTCCTGACTTTC.

The rearrangement links TRBV19 to TRBJ2-5; D call uncertain. Germline V gene data show CDR1 as LNHDA and CDR2 as SQIVND (reference sequence). The CDR3 has 11 residues. Between the trimmed V and J ends, which lost 5 bases and 4 bases, there was a span of 5 bases. CDR3 protein: CASSPGETQYF. In nucleotides, the CDR3 is TGTGCCAGTAGTCCCGGAGAGACCCAGTACTTC. The full variable domain, completed using reference TRBV19 and TRBJ2-5, is DGGITQSPKYLFRKEGQNVTLSCEQNLNHDAMYWYRQDPGQGLRLIYYSQIVNDFQKGDIAEGYSVSREKKESFPLTVTSAQKNPTAFYLCASSPGETQYFGPGTRLLVL.

This chain connects TRBV5-1 to TRBJ2-5; a possible D gene is TRBD1 (6 bases). V was cut by 6 bases and J by 2 bases, with 17 bases left in between. This CDR3 comprises 15 residues. The V gene's germline CDR1 is SGHRS and CDR2 YFSETQ. DNA for the CDR3: TGCGCCAGCAAAAGATACCAGGGGCCACAAGAGACCCAGTACTTC. Its protein product is CASKRYQGPQETQYF. Variable domain in full (rest from reference TRBV5-1 and TRBJ2-5): KAGVTQTPRYLIKTRGQQVTLSCSPISGHRSVSWYQQTPGQGLQFLFEYFSETQRNKGNFPGRFSGRQFSNSRSEMNVSTLELGDSALYLCASKRYQGPQETQYFGPGTRLLVL.

This chain joins TRBV28 and TRBJ1-6; the D gene is possibly TRBD1 (5 bases). CDR3 length equals 16 residues. V lost 5 bases, J lost 4 bases, and 15 bases lay in between. CDR1 and CDR2 (germline): MDHEN, SYDVKM. The CDR3 reads CASSVDTAPYNSPLHF. The CDR3 DNA reads TGTGCCAGCAGTGTGGACACGGCGCCTTATAATTCACCCCTCCACTTT.

The chain combines TRBV5-1 with TRBJ1-1; 9 nucleotides match TRBD1. Germline loops: CDR1 SGHRS, CDR2 YFSETQ. Germline trimming cut 4 bases from V and 5 bases from J; bases unmatched to any gene: 21. CDR3 length equals 19 residues. The CDR3 reads CASSPLPRTGDGMWTEAFF. CDR3 DNA: TGCGCCAGCAGCCCACTCCCCCGGACAGGGGATGGGATGTGGACTGAAGCTTTCTTT.

The rearrangement uses TRBV29-1 and TRBJ2-3; a weak D match, TRBD2 (6 bases). The CDR3 has 13 amino acids. V was cut by 3 bases and J by 2 bases, with 9 bases left in between. In germline, CDR1 is SQVTM, CDR2 ANQGSEA. The CDR3 nucleotides read TGCAGCGTTGAGGGACTCGACACAGATACGCAGTATTTT. Translating gives CSVEGLDTDTQYF.

The V and J genes are TRBV18 and TRBJ1-2, with TRBD1 matching 7 bases. This CDR3 has 12 amino acids. J lost 5 bases, V lost 5 bases, and 2 bases had no gene match. Germline lookup yields CDR1 KGHSH and CDR2 LQKENI. The CDR3 loop reads CASSLTGYGYTF. The CDR3 nucleotides are TGTGCCAGCTCATTGACAGGGTATGGCTACACCTTC.

This clone was seen more than once but under ten times. This chain links TRBV6-5 with TRBJ1-2, with D possibly being TRBD1 (6 bases). This CDR3 region has 14 residues. Germline lookup yields CDR1 MNHEY and CDR2 SVGAGI. V lost 7 bases and J 4 bases, leaving 16 bases between the germline ends. The CDR3, as DNA: TGTGCCAGCACGGACGGGGGGCTAGTCTATGGCTACACCTTC. Amino acids: CASTDGGLVYGYTF.

V and J are TRBV7-9 and TRBJ1-1; D not certain. The V end was cut by 1 base, the J end by 11 bases, with 14 bases between. Per germline, CDR1 SEHNR and CDR2 FQNEAQ (reference sequence). The CDR3 is 13 residues long. The chain's CDR3 is CASSLVPDTGAFF. CDR3 sequence (DNA): TGTGCCAGCAGCTTAGTCCCCGACACTGGGGCTTTCTTT.

This clone has more than one count but fewer than ten. The CDR3 is CASSPSGDRGYTF. The CDR3 coding sequence is TGTGCCAGCAGCCCCTCAGGAGACAGGGGCTACACCTTC. The rearrangement uses TRBV5-4 and TRBJ1-2; D possibly corresponds to TRBD1 (6 bases). The V gene lost 4 bases and the J gene lost 8 bases, with 15 bases spanning the gap. The length of the CDR3 is 13 residues. Germline-derived CDR1 and CDR2 are SGHNT and YYREEE (reference sequence).

This chain joins TRBV11-3 and TRBJ1-1, with a possible D match to TRBD1 (6 bases). This CDR3 contains 13 residues. CDR1 is SGHNT and CDR2 is YENEEA in the germline V gene. Trimming removed 1 base at V and 9 bases at J, with 12 bases between. For the CDR3, the DNA is TGTGCCAGCAGCTTAGTTAACGGGGGGCAAGCTTTCTTT. Protein product: CASSLVNGGQAFF.